This is a list of T cell receptor beta chains from one sample in a study of cytomegalovirus exposure and HLA in healthy donors. Profiling relied on immunoSEQ multiplex PCR, and the TCRdb table lists in-frame clones only, not all of them. This sample has 150,000 to 200,000 clones, with about 82% found just once. The sequencing input was PBMCs. The receptors derive from a woman aged 50 to 60 in good health and CMV-seropositive. CDR3s include the opening cysteine and the closing phenylalanine or tryptophan. Some rows mark clone size as missing; the rest say once, few, many or name a class of expanded clone.

v_call	j_call	clone_size	cdr3_aa
TRBV6-5	TRBJ2-1	once	CASTDRVGVGNEQFF
TRBV6-5	TRBJ1-5	NA	CASRRDRSVNQPQHF
TRBV7-9	TRBJ1-1	NA	CSSSPFNEAFF
TRBV4-2	TRBJ2-2	NA	CASSQDQGRTGELFF
TRBV19	NA	NA	CASSTSPERPGYEQYF
TRBV27	TRBJ2-7	NA	CASSLGVAGSYEQYF
TRBV18	TRBJ1-5	NA	CASSGGTGSVGLGNQPQHF
TRBV4-3	TRBJ1-3	NA	CASSPFGRSSSGNTIYF
TRBV5-6	TRBJ1-6	NA	CASSLRQGNSPLHF
TRBV5-1	TRBJ1-1	NA	CASSLTQGGTEAFF
TRBV6-1	TRBJ2-5	NA	CASATSGRARKTQYF
TRBV7-6	TRBJ1-3	once	CASSFPDSSGNTIYF
TRBV5-1	TRBJ1-1	NA	CASTVGPGGALSFEAFF
TRBV9	TRBJ1-1	NA	CASSADIMNTEAFF
TRBV28	TRBJ2-1	NA	CASTKPRGKEQFF
TRBV9	TRBJ2-7	NA	CASSVGTGAFVEQYF
TRBV5-8	TRBJ2-5	few	CASSLGRAGQETQYF
TRBV9	TRBJ2-3	NA	CASSVVSSTDTQYF
TRBV2	TRBJ1-5	NA	CASTRQGHQPQHF
TRBV27	TRBJ2-4	NA	CASSFLTGSLAKNIQYF
TRBV4-1	TRBJ2-5	NA	CASSQGRTSGGQETQYF
TRBV28	TRBJ1-5	NA	CASRQYSNQPQHF
TRBV7-2	TRBJ2-1	NA	CASSPNRLLAGSVGNEQFF
TRBV5-6	TRBJ1-2	NA	CASSYRDRDGYTF
TRBV15	TRBJ2-7	NA	CATSSQRETSLWEQYF
TRBV7-9	TRBJ2-3	NA	CASSFQGLAADTQYF
TRBV5-1	TRBJ2-2	NA	CASSGGQGTGELFF
TRBV7-8	TRBJ1-1	NA	CASSFFEKTEAFF
TRBV7-2	TRBJ1-2	once	CASSLDTGKNYGYTF
TRBV7-9	TRBJ2-1	NA	CASSLGLASDNEQFF
TRBV11-2	TRBJ2-7	once	CASSLVGGTGTYEQYF
TRBV4-2	TRBJ1-3	few	CASSPRGSSTSGNTIYF
TRBV28	TRBJ2-7	NA	CASRLGQSSYEQYF
TRBV28	TRBJ1-1	once	CASSLNPGRGNTEAFF
TRBV4-3	TRBJ1-2	NA	CASSQAGRDYGYTF
TRBV5-5	TRBJ1-4	NA	CASSPRQGYEKLFF
TRBV7-9	TRBJ1-2	NA	CASSPRQNYGYTF
TRBV5-1	TRBJ1-2	NA	CASSFQGENYGYTF
TRBV5-1	TRBJ1-2	NA	CASSRTGGDGYTF
TRBV28	TRBJ1-3	NA	CASSRASRGNTIYF
TRBV30	TRBJ2-1	NA	CAWSVGTGFDEQFF
TRBV18	TRBJ1-4	NA	CASSALTVATNEKLFF
TRBV7-3	TRBJ2-1	NA	CASSKEGYNEQFF
TRBV11-2	TRBJ2-1	NA	CASSLSETGLREQFF
TRBV6-5	TRBJ1-1	few	CASRPGLNTEAFF
TRBV7-2	TRBJ1-5	NA	CASSLRDRYQPQHF